A selection of T cell receptor beta chains follows, all from one sample in a study of OX40 agonist ivuxolimab in advanced cancers. Clones were sequenced by immunoSEQ multiplex PCR, and TCRdb holds only the in-frame ones, with some missing. The sample holds tens of thousands of clones, 85% to 90% seen once. Source: CD4+ or CD8+ T cells sorted from blood, taken in a trial of the OX40 agonist ivuxolimab. All receptors come from an adult with an advanced solid tumor such as melanoma, head and neck, liver or kidney cancer. The CDR3 runs from the conserved cysteine through the conserved F or W. D genes are given only for firm matches. Not every row has a clone size; where given, it reads once, few, many or a size class.

>TRBJ1-1|TRBV7-3|NA|NA
TGTGCCAGCAGCTTAACAGGAGCTAACACTGAAGCTTTCTTT
CASSLTGANTEAFF
>TRBJ1-2|TRBV18|NA|TRBD1
TGTGCCAGCTCACCGGGACAGGGTGATGGCTACACCTTC
CASSPGQGDGYTF
>TRBJ1-6|TRBV11-2|NA|NA
TGTGCCAGCAGCTTAGTTAACTCACCCCTCCACTTT
CASSLVNSPLHF
>TRBJ2-3|TRBV7-8|NA|NA
TGTGCCAGCAGCACCAGGGTAGGTGCGGATACGCAGTATTTT
CASSTRVGADTQYF
>TRBJ2-3|TRBV4-1|once|NA
TGCGCCAGCAGCCCCCCCATATCGGCAGGCCCGCAGTATTTT
CASSPPISAGPQYF
>TRBJ2-6|TRBV4-1|NA|NA
TGCGCCAGCAGCCCTGACCAGCGACGTATCAACTCTGGGGCCAACGTCCTGACTTTC
CASSPDQRRINSGANVLTF
>TRBJ2-3|TRBV11-3|NA|TRBD2
TGTGCCAGCGGCGCGGGGGGAAACACAGATACGCAGTATTTT
CASGAGGNTDTQYF
>TRBJ2-7|TRBV25-1|NA|TRBD1
TGTGCCAGCAGTGATATTGGAGGACAGGGCCTTTACGAGCAGTACTTC
CASSDIGGQGLYEQYF
>TRBJ2-2|TRBV9|NA|NA
TGTGCCAGCACCCCGTATCGGACACCGAACACCGGGGAGCTGTTTTTT
CASTPYRTPNTGELFF
>TRBJ2-7|TRBV29-1|NA|NA
TGCAGCGTTGGGGGTCGGAAAGCCTACGAGCAGTACTTC
CSVGGRKAYEQYF
>TRBJ1-4|TRBV27|NA|TRBD1
TGTGCCAGCAGCTCCCCGAACAGGGGGTACGAAAAACTGTTTTTT
CASSSPNRGYEKLFF
>TRBJ2-4|TRBV6-1|NA|TRBD2
TGTGCCCGCACGGGAGGCAAAAACATTCAGTACTTC
CARTGGKNIQYF
>TRBJ2-7|TRBV11-3|NA|TRBD1
TGTGCCAGCAGCTTAAGGACAGGGGGCGACGAGCAGTACTTC
CASSLRTGGDEQYF
>TRBJ1-1|TRBV19|NA|NA
TGTGCCAGTTGCAACACAGTGAACACTGAAGCTTTCTTT
CASCNTVNTEAFF
>TRBJ1-6|TRBV6-4|NA|NA
TGTGCCAGCAGTGCTCCATTGGGACGTCCGAGCTCCTATAATTCACCCCTCCACTTT
CASSAPLGRPSSYNSPLHF
>TRBJ2-1|TRBV9|NA|TRBD2
TGTGCCAGCAGCAAATGGACTAGCGGGGGCTACAATGAGCAGTTCTTC
CASSKWTSGGYNEQFF
>TRBJ1-5|TRBV2|NA|NA
TGTGCCAGCAGTGAGACCCAACGGGGACCCCAGCATTTT
CASSETQRGPQHF
>TRBJ1-5|TRBV28|NA|NA
TGTGCCAGCAGTTTGGCCTCCGGCGACGGGCAAAATCAGCCCCAGCATTTT
CASSLASGDGQNQPQHF
>TRBJ2-5|TRBV4-1|NA|NA
TGCGCCAGCAGCTACACTCTCAAGGAGAGGGAGACCCAGTACTTC
CASSYTLKERETQYF
>TRBJ1-5|TRBV9|NA|NA
TGTGCCAGCAGCGTAGGGGTAGGGTCCCTGGGCAATCAGCCCCAGCATTTT
CASSVGVGSLGNQPQHF
>TRBJ2-3|TRBV5-6|NA|TRBD1
TGTGCCAGCAGCGTCGGACAGGGACGTAGCACAGATACGCAGTATTTT
CASSVGQGRSTDTQYF
>TRBJ1-2|TRBV28|few|NA
TGTGCCAGTTTCTCGGTGGGGGAATTGGGCTACACCTTC
CASFSVGELGYTF
>TRBJ1-2|TRBV7-2|NA|NA
TGTGCCAGCAGTCCTCGGGGTAACTATGGCTACACCTTC
CASSPRGNYGYTF
>TRBJ1-2|TRBV5-4|once|NA
TGTGCCAGCAGCTCCGGGGGGGGGTATAACTATGGCTACACCTTC
CASSSGGGYNYGYTF
>TRBJ1-6|TRBV5-1|NA|TRBD1
TGCGCCAGCAGCTTGTCCGGACAGGGCAATTCACCCCTCCACTTT
CASSLSGQGNSPLHF
>TRBJ2-7|TRBV18|NA|NA
TGTGCCAGCTCCCGGGGATTTGACGAGCAGTACTTC
CASSRGFDEQYF